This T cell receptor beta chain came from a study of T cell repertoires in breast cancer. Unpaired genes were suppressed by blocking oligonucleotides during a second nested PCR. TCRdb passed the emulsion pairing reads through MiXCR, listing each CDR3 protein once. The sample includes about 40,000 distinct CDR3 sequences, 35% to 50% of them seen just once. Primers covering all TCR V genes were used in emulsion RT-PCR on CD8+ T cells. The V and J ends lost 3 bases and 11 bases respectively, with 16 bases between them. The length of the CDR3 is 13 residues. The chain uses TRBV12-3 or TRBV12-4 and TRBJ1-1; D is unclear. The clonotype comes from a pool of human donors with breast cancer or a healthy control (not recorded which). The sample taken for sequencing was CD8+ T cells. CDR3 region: CASSFLRTSVAFF. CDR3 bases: TGTGCCAGCAGTTTTTTAAGGACTAGTGTGGCTTTCTTT.